These 20 T cell receptor beta chains share one sample of origin, sequenced in a study of chemoradiotherapy in HPV16-positive cancers. Produced via immunoSEQ multiplex PCR; TCRdb's table is partial and in-frame only. This table has roughly 34,000 clones, approximately 86% appearing once. The sample here was blood, taken from a patient who underwent chemoradiotherapy. These receptors originate from a human donor with HPV-associated anogenital cancer.

V gene TRBV5-6 combines with J gene TRBJ1-2; 8 positions match TRBD1. The CDR3 has 14 residues. Trimming at V came to 4 bases and at J to 6 bases, leaving 8 bases not matched to a gene. Germline V gene data show CDR1 as SGHDT and CDR2 as YYEEEE. CDR3 sequence: CASSPTDRADGYTF. The CDR3 DNA follows: TGTGCCAGCAGCCCAACGGACAGGGCGGATGGCTACACCTTC.

The V call is TRBV5-1, the J call TRBJ2-1, with 8 nucleotides matching TRBD2. In germline, CDR1 is SGHRS, CDR2 YFSETQ. Trimming took 2 bases from V and 8 from J; bases not matched to a gene: 6. CDR3 size: 14 residues. The CDR3: CASSFSGGPDEQFF. The CDR3 DNA reads as TGCGCCAGCAGCTTCAGCGGGGGCCCGGATGAGCAGTTCTTC. The variable domain in full, completed from reference TRBV5-1 and TRBJ2-1, reads KAGVTQTPRYLIKTRGQQVTLSCSPISGHRSVSWYQQTPGQGLQFLFEYFSETQRNKGNFPGRFSGRQFSNSRSEMNVSTLELGDSALYLCASSFSGGPDEQFFGPGTRLTVL.

The chain couples TRBV19 to TRBJ2-7; the D call may be TRBD1 or TRBD2 (5 bases each). The CDR3 runs 16 residues. Germline V gives CDR1 LNHDA, CDR2 SQIVND (reference sequence). The V end was cut by 4 bases, the J end by 2 bases, with 18 bases between. CDR3 nucleotide sequence: TGTGCCAGTAGTAGAGGTGGGGGACCGAGTCCCTACGAGCAGTACTTC. This codes for CASSRGGGPSPYEQYF. The full variable domain, completed using reference TRBV19 and TRBJ2-7, is DGGITQSPKYLFRKEGQNVTLSCEQNLNHDAMYWYRQDPGQGLRLIYYSQIVNDFQKGDIAEGYSVSREKKESFPLTVTSAQKNPTAFYLCASSRGGGPSPYEQYFGPGTRLTVT.

This clone has only a few counts. This chain connects TRBV7-2 to TRBJ2-2, with 8 bases lining up with TRBD2. After removal of 4 bases from V and 11 bases from J, the junction contained 9 bases not matched to a gene. The germline V gene has CDR1 SGHTA and CDR2 FQGNSA. The CDR3 loop spans 14 amino acids. The CDR3 DNA reads TGTGCCAGCAGCTCTCGGAGCGGGGGAGGAGAGCTGTTTTTT. Translation: CASSSRSGGGELFF.

The chain recombines TRBV5-6 with TRBJ1-1; possible D gene TRBD1, 5 bases. V shed 1 base and J shed 3 bases, with 16 bases lying between them. CDR1 is SGHDT and CDR2 is YYEEEE in the germline V gene. The CDR3 covers 16 residues. The CDR3 spells CASSLLQGVLDTEAFF. DNA for the CDR3: TGTGCCAGCAGCTTGCTGCAGGGCGTATTGGACACTGAAGCTTTCTTT.

This clone appeared a single time. This chain uses TRBV9 with TRBJ2-5; 12 bases fit TRBD2. Germline CDR1 SGDLS, CDR2 YYNGEE. J gave up 5 bases and V 3 bases, and 8 bases lay outside the gene matches. The CDR3 extends over 16 amino acids. This chain's CDR3 is CASSGELAGGHETQYF. Here the CDR3 DNA reads TGTGCCAGCAGCGGGGAGCTAGCGGGGGGGCATGAGACCCAGTACTTC.

The gene calls are TRBV7-6 and TRBJ1-2; 10 bases fit TRBD1. The germline V gene has CDR1 SGHVS and CDR2 FNYEAQ. The CDR3 has 14 amino acids. V was pared by 6 bases and J by 6 bases, with 7 bases of the junction left unmatched. CDR3 nucleotide sequence: TGTGCCAGCAGTGGGGGACAGGGGTGGAATGGCTACACCTTC. It codes for CASSGGQGWNGYTF. Together with reference TRBV7-6 and TRBJ1-2, the CDR3 gives the full variable domain: GAGVSQSPRYKVTKRGQDVALRCDPISGHVSLYWYRQALGQGPEFLTYFNYEAQQDKSGLPNDRFSAERPEGSISTLTIQRTEQRDSAMYRCASSGGQGWNGYTFGSGTRLTVV.

This chain joins TRBV6-1 and TRBJ1-1; D is uncertain. Germline CDR1 is MNHNS and CDR2 is SASEGT. Between the trimmed V and J ends, which lost 2 bases and 10 bases, there was a span of 26 bases. The CDR3 is made up of 17 amino acids. CDR3 nucleotide sequence: TGTGCCAGCAGTGAAAGTTGGGCCCTAATTCGGGATGGAGGAGCTTTCTTT. Translating gives CASSESWALIRDGGAFF.

This rearrangement joins TRBV5-1 to TRBJ2-7, with D perhaps being TRBD1 or TRBD2 (6 bases each). The CDR3 is 14 amino acids. Trimming shortened V by 5 bases and J by 0 bases, and 12 bases separated the two germline ends. Per the germline V gene, CDR1 is SGHRS and CDR2 is YFSETQ. This chain's CDR3 is CASSQRGDSYEQYF. The CDR3 DNA reads as TGCGCCAGCAGTCAGAGGGGGGACTCCTACGAGCAGTACTTC. Drawing the rest from reference TRBV5-1 and TRBJ2-7, the complete variable domain is KAGVTQTPRYLIKTRGQQVTLSCSPISGHRSVSWYQQTPGQGLQFLFEYFSETQRNKGNFPGRFSGRQFSNSRSEMNVSTLELGDSALYLCASSQRGDSYEQYFGPGTRLTVT.

V is TRBV5-1 and J is TRBJ2-5, with 9 positions matching TRBD2. The CDR3 runs 16 residues. The J segment lost 1 base and the V segment lost 6 bases, leaving 10 bases of the junction unmatched. Germline CDR1 SGHRS, CDR2 YFSETQ. DNA of the CDR3: TGCGCCAGCATGGGTTTTAGCGGGGGCCTCCAAGAGACCCAGTACTTC. Protein: CASMGFSGGLQETQYF. Drawing the rest from reference TRBV5-1 and TRBJ2-5, the complete variable domain is KAGVTQTPRYLIKTRGQQVTLSCSPISGHRSVSWYQQTPGQGLQFLFEYFSETQRNKGNFPGRFSGRQFSNSRSEMNVSTLELGDSALYLCASMGFSGGLQETQYFGPGTRLLVL.

V and J are TRBV11-2 and TRBJ2-7; D unresolved. The CDR3 extends over 12 amino acids. Germline V gives CDR1 SGHAT, CDR2 FQNNGV. V was trimmed by 4 bases and J by 0 bases, leaving 4 bases between them. CDR3 loop: CASSSNSYEQYF. The CDR3 region has the DNA TGTGCCAGCAGCTCAAACTCCTACGAGCAGTACTTC.

The chain employs TRBV9 and TRBJ2-5, with D possibly matching TRBD2 (6 bases). The CDR3 is 15 amino acids. Between the trimmed V and J ends, which lost 3 bases and 3 bases, there was a span of 15 bases. Germline CDR1 SGDLS, CDR2 YYNGEE. The CDR3: CASSAGGRGEETQYF. As DNA, the CDR3 is TGTGCCAGCAGCGCCGGGGGTCGGGGAGAAGAGACCCAGTACTTC.

The V call is TRBV19, the J call TRBJ2-3, with 12 bases that match TRBD1. CDR3 size: 17 residues. CDR1 is LNHDA and CDR2 is SQIVND in the germline V gene (reference sequence). Unmatched junction bases numbered 12, after V lost 5 bases and J lost 6 bases. The CDR3 DNA is TGTGCCAGTAGTCGGAACCGGGACAGGGGGCTTAAGGATACGCAGTATTTT. Translating it yields CASSRNRDRGLKDTQYF.

This clone has more than one count but fewer than ten. The chain employs TRBV9 and TRBJ1-2, with TRBD1 matching 7 bases. The CDR3 loop spans 17 amino acids. V dropped 0 bases and J dropped 3; count of bases not matched to a gene: 11. CDR1 is SGDLS and CDR2 is YYNGEE in the germline V gene. The CDR3: CASSVDPQGGRDYGYTF. The CDR3 region has the DNA TGTGCCAGCAGCGTAGATCCCCAGGGGGGCAGGGACTATGGCTACACCTTC. The complete variable domain, with remaining parts taken from reference TRBV9 and TRBJ1-2, reads DSGVTQTPKHLITATGQRVTLRCSPRSGDLSVYWYQQSLDQGLQFLIQYYNGEERAKGNILERFSAQQFPDLHSELNLSSLELGDSALYFCASSVDPQGGRDYGYTFGSGTRLTVV.

The chain combines TRBV12-5 with TRBJ2-3, with 10 bases that match TRBD2. Germline values: CDR1 LGHNT, CDR2 FRNRAP. This CDR3 comprises 16 residues. V was clipped by 6 bases and J by 2 bases; unmatched bases: 8. The DNA of the CDR3 is TGTGCTAGTGGGGGGTGGACTAGCGGTGACACAGATACGCAGTATTTT. Amino acid sequence: CASGGWTSGDTDTQYF.

This chain joins TRBV5-5 and TRBJ1-5; 8 nucleotides align to TRBD1. Germline V gene sequence: CDR1 SGHKS, CDR2 YYEKEE (reference sequence). V trimming: 3 bases; J trimming: 7 bases; junction bases outside the gene matches: 3. This CDR3 contains 13 residues. The CDR3: CASSYSGGQPQHF. The CDR3, as DNA: TGTGCCAGCAGCTATTCAGGGGGCCAGCCCCAGCATTTT.

The chain uses TRBV7-9 and TRBJ2-3; unclear D gene. The germline V gene encodes CDR1 SEHNR and CDR2 FQNEAQ (reference sequence). The CDR3 length is 13 residues. Between the trimmed V and J ends, which lost 4 bases and 8 bases, there was a span of 13 bases. CDR3 loop: CASSSFNEGTQYF. The CDR3 region has the DNA TGTGCCAGCAGCTCCTTTAATGAAGGTACGCAGTATTTT.

The V and J genes are TRBV4-1 and TRBJ2-5; 9 bases fit TRBD2. The V gene end was trimmed by 0 bases and the J gene end by 5 bases; junction bases not matched to a gene: 7. The germline CDR1 and CDR2 sequences are MGHRA and YSYEKL. CDR3 size: 16 residues. CDR3 DNA: TGCGCCAGCAGCCAAGACGCGGTAGCGGGGGCGGAGACCCAGTACTTC. This encodes CASSQDAVAGAETQYF.

This chain links TRBV2 with TRBJ1-5; no clear D. From germline, CDR1 is SNHLY and CDR2 FYNNEI. The CDR3 has 13 amino acids. Between the trimmed V and J ends, which lost 6 bases and 1 base, there was a span of 7 bases. Here the CDR3 DNA reads TGTGCCAGCAGGGGTGAAAGCAATCAGCCCCAGCATTTT. It translates to CASRGESNQPQHF.

The rearrangement links TRBV7-9 to TRBJ2-7, with D possibly matching TRBD2 (6 bases). The ends were cut back, 8 bases at V and 3 bases at J, with 14 bases in the middle. The CDR3 totals 13 residues. Germline lookup yields CDR1 SEHNR and CDR2 FQNEAQ (reference sequence). The CDR3 loop reads CASGGELDYEQYF. CDR3 nucleotides: TGTGCCAGCGGAGGGGAACTAGACTACGAGCAGTACTTC. The entire variable domain, with the rest obtained from reference TRBV7-9 and TRBJ2-7, is as follows: DTGVSQNPRHKITKRGQNVTFRCDPISEHNRLYWYRQTLGQGPEFLTYFQNEAQLEKSRLLSDRFSAERPKGSFSTLEIQRTEQGDSAMYLCASGGELDYEQYFGPGTRLTVT.